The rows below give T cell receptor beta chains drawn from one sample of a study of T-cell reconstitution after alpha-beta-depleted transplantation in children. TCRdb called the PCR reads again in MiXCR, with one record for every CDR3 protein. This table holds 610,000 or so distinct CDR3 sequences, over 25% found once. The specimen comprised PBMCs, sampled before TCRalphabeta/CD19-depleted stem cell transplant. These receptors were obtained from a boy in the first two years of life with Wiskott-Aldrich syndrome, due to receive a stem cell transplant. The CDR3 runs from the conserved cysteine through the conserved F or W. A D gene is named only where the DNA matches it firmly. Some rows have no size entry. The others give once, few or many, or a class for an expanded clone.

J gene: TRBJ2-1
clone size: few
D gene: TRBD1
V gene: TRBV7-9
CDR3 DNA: TGTGCCAGCAGTTTGACAGGGCCTTCGAACAATGAGCAGTTCTTC
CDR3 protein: CASSLTGPSNNEQFF

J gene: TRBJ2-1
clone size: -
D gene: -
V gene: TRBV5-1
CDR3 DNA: TGCGCCAGCAGCTTAGATCGCCCCAATGAGCAGTTCTTC
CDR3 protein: CASSLDRPNEQFF

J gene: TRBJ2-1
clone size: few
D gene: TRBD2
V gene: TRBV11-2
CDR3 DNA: TGTGCCAGCAGCTTTTCATCCAGCGGGAGAGTCAATGAGCAGTTCTTC
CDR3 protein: CASSFSSSGRVNEQFF

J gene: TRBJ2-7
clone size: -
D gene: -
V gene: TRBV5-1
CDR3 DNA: TGCGCCAGCAGCGGCGTTGGCTCCTACGAGCAGTACTTC
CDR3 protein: CASSGVGSYEQYF

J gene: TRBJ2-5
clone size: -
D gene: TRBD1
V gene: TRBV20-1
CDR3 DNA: TGCAGTGCTAGAGGAGGGGGCAGACAAGAGACCCAGTACTTC
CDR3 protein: CSARGGGRQETQYF

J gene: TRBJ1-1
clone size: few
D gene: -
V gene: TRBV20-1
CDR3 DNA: TGCAGTGCCTACACCCCTCGGGGTCGCACTGAAGCTTTCTTT
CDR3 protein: CSAYTPRGRTEAFF

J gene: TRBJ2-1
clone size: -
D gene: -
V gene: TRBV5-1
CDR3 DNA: TGCGCCAGCAGCTTGACTGTTCCCAATGAGCAGTTCTTC
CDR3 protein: CASSLTVPNEQFF

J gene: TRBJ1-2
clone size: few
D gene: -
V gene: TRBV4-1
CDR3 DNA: TGCGCCAGCAGCCAAGACCGGTACTATGGCTACACCTTC
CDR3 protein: CASSQDRYYGYTF

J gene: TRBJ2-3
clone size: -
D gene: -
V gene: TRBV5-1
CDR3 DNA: TGCGCCAGCAGCTTGGACTTTGGGGATACGCAGTATTTT
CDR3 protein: CASSLDFGDTQYF

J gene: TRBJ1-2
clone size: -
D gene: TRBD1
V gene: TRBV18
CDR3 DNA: TGTGCCAGCTCACCAAGAGGACAGGGGCTTCGATATGGCTACACCTTC
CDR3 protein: CASSPRGQGLRYGYTF

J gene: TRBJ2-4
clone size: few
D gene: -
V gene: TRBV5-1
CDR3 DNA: TGCGCCAGCAGCTTGTCCCCTTCACTAGCCAAAAACATTCAGTACTTC
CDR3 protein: CASSLSPSLAKNIQYF

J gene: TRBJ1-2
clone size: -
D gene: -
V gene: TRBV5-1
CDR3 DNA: TGCGCCAGCAGCTACCGGACAGCTGACGGCTACACCTTC
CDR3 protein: CASSYRTADGYTF

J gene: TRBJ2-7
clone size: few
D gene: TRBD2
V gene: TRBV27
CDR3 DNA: TGTGCCAGCAGCCGGGCGGGGGGCGGGTACGAGCAGTACTTC
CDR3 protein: CASSRAGGGYEQYF

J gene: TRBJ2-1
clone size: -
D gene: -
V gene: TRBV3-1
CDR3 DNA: TGTGCCAGCAGCCGCTTATCGGAGGGGCAACAGTTCTTC
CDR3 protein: CASSRLSEGQQFF

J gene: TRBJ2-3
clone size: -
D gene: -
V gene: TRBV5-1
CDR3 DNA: TGCGCCAGCAGCTCCACTAGTCTTTCAGGGAATACGCAGTATTTT
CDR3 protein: CASSSTSLSGNTQYF

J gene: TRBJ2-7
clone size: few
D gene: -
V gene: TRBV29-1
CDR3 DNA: TGCAGCGTTCCCGGGACAAGCTACGAGCAGTACTTC
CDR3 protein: CSVPGTSYEQYF

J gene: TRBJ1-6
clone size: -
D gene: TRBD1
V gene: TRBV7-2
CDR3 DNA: TGTGCCAGCAGCCCTCACCCGGGACAGGGGACCCACTTT
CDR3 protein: CASSPHPGQGTHF

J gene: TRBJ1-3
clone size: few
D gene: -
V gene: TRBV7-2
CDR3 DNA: TGTGCCAGCAGCTTAGTGGGGGGCATCCTCTCTGGAAACACCATATATTTT
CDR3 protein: CASSLVGGILSGNTIYF

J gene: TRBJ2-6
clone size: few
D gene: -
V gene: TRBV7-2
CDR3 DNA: TGTGCCAGCAGCTTAAGTTGGCGGTCTGGGGCCAACGTCCTGACTTTC
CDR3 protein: CASSLSWRSGANVLTF

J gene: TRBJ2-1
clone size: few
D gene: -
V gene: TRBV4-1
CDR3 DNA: TGCGCCAGCAGCCAAGATCGTGGGTACAATGAGCAGTTCTTC
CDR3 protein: CASSQDRGYNEQFF

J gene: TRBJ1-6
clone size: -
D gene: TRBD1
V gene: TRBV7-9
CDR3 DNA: TGTGCCAGCAGCTTTGACAGGGTTGTAAATTCACCCCTCCACTTT
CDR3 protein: CASSFDRVVNSPLHF

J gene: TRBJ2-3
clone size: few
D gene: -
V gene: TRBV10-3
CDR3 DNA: TGTGCCATCAGTGCGTCGGCGGATACGCAGTATTTT
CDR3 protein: CAISASADTQYF

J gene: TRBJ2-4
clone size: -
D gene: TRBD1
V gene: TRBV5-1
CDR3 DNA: TGCGCCAGCAGCCCTATCGACAGGGGTGAAAACATTCAGTACTTC
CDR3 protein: CASSPIDRGENIQYF

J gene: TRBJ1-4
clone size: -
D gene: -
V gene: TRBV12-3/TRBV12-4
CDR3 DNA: TGTGCCAGCAGTTTAGCACTCACAGGCGATGAAAAACTGTTTTTT
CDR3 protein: CASSLALTGDEKLFF

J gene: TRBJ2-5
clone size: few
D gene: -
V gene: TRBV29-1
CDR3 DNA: TGCAGCGAACACTCCATAGCCGAAGAGACCCAGTACTTC
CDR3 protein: CSEHSIAEETQYF

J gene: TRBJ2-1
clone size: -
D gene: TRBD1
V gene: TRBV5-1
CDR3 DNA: TGCGCCAGCAGCAGGTTTCCCGGGACAGCCTACAATGAGCAGTTCTTC
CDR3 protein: CASSRFPGTAYNEQFF

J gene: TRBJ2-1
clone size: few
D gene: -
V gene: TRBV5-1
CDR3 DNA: TGCGCCAGCAGCTTGTCGCGCCCCAATGAGCAGTTCTTC
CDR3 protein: CASSLSRPNEQFF

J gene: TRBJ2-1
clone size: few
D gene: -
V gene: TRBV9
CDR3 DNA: TGTGCCAGCAGCAAGTGGAGCTCCTACAATGAGCAGTTCTTC
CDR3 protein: CASSKWSSYNEQFF

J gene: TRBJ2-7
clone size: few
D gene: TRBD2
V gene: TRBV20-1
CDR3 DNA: TGCAGTGCTAGCCCCACTAGCGGCTTCCCCTACGAGCAGTACTTC
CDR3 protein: CSASPTSGFPYEQYF

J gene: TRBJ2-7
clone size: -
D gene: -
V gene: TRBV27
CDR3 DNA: TGTGCCAGCAGTTTAAGGAGTAGCGGAAGAATCTACGAGCAGTACTTC
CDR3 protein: CASSLRSSGRIYEQYF

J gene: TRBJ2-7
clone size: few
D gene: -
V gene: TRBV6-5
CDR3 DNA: TGTGCCAGCAGTTACACCTACAAGATGAACTCCTACGAGCAGTACTTC
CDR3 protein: CASSYTYKMNSYEQYF

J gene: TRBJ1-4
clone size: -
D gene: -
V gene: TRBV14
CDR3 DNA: TGTGCCAGCAGCCAAGATCTAGGTGGTGAAAAACTGTTTTTT
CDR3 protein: CASSQDLGGEKLFF

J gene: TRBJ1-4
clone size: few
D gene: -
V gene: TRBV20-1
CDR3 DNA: TGCAGTGCTAATGGTTCTGGGGCCCGTGAAAAACTGTTTTTT
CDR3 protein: CSANGSGAREKLFF

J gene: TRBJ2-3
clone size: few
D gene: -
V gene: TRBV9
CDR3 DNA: TGTGCCAGCAGCGTAGAAGGCTCCGGGACCACAGATACGCAGTATTTT
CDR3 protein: CASSVEGSGTTDTQYF

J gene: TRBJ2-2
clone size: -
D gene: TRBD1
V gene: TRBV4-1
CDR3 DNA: TGCGCCAGCAGCCCGGGACAGGGGACCGGGGAGCTGTTTTTT
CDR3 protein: CASSPGQGTGELFF

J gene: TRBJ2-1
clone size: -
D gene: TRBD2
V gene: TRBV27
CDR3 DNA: TGTGCCAGCACCGCCGCTAGCGGGAGAATCTACAATGAGCAGTTCTTC
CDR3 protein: CASTAASGRIYNEQFF

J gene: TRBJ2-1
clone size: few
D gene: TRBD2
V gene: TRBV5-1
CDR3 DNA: TGCGCCAGCAGCACCGGACTAGCGGGTGACAATGAGCAGTTCTTC
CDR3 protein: CASSTGLAGDNEQFF

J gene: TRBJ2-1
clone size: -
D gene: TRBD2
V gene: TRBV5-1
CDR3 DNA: TGCGCCAGCAGCCCCGGACTAGCGGGAGGGTATGAGCAGTTCTTC
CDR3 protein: CASSPGLAGGYEQFF

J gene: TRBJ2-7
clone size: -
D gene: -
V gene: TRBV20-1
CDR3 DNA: TGCAGTGCCAAATCCCGTTCCTACGAGCAGTACTTC
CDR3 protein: CSAKSRSYEQYF

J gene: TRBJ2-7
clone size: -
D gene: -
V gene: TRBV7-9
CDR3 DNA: TGTGCCAGCTTTACAGGGTCGGGCCTCGGCGAGCAGTACTTC
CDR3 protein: CASFTGSGLGEQYF

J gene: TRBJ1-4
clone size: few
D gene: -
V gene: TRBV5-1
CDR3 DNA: TGCGCCAGCAGCGAGCGGGGGTACAATGAAAAACTGTTTTTT
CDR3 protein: CASSERGYNEKLFF

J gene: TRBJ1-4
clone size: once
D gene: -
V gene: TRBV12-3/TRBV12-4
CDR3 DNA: TGTGCCAGCAGTTTAGAGCAAGAAAAACTGTTTTTT
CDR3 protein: CASSLEQEKLFF

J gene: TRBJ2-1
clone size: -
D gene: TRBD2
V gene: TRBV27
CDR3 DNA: TGTGCCAGCAGTTTGCGGGGGAGCATGAATGAGCAGTTCTTC
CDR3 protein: CASSLRGSMNEQFF

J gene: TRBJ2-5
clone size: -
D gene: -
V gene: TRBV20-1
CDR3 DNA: TGCAGTGTTGCAGTGAAAGAGACCCAGTACTTC
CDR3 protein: CSVAVKETQYF

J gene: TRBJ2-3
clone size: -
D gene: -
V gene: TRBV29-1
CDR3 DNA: TGCAGCTCGACTATAGTCAACACAGATACGCAGTATTTT
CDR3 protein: CSSTIVNTDTQYF

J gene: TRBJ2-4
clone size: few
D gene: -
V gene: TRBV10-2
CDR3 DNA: TGCGCCAGCGGGGTGAGCCTGGGAAACATTCAGTACTTC
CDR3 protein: CASGVSLGNIQYF

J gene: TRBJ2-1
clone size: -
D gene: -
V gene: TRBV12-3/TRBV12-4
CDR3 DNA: TGTGCCAGCAGGCGTTGGGAGGGGGCTTCTGATGAGCAGTTCTTC
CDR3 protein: CASRRWEGASDEQFF

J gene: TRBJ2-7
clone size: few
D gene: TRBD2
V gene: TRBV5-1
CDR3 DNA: TGCGCCAGCAGCTTCTTTAGCGGGACTTCCTACGAGCAGTACTTC
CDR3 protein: CASSFFSGTSYEQYF

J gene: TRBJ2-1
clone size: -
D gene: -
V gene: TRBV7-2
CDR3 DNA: TGTGCCAGCAGCAGCCCTTTGAGTAGGGATGAGCAGTTCTTC
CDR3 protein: CASSSPLSRDEQFF

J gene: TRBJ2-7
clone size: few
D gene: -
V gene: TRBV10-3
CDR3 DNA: TGTGCCATCGGGGACTGGAGCTCCTACGAGCAGTACTTC
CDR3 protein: CAIGDWSSYEQYF

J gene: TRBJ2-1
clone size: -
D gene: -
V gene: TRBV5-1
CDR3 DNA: TGCGCCAGCAGCTCGCCAACTAGAAGCAAGGACAATGAGCAGTTCTTC
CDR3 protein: CASSSPTRSKDNEQFF

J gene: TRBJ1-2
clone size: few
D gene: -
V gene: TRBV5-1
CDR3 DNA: TGCGCCAGCAGGCCCCAAAATAACTATGGCTACACCTTC
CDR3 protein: CASRPQNNYGYTF

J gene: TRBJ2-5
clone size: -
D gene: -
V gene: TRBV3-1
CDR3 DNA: TGTGCCAGCAGCCAAGGTGTTCAGGGAGGTGAGACCCAGTACTTC
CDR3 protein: CASSQGVQGGETQYF

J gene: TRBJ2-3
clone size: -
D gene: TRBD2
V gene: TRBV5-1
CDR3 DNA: TGCGCCAGCAGCCCCTCACCCTGGACTAGCGGGAGAATAGATACGCAGTATTTT
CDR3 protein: CASSPSPWTSGRIDTQYF

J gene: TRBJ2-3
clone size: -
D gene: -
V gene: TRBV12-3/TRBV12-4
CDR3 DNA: TGTGCCAGCAGTCCCCCAGGGCGGGATACGCAGTATTTT
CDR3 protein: CASSPPGRDTQYF